These 20 T cell receptor beta chains were sequenced from one sample in a study of T cell repertoires in cytomegalovirus infection (dated by TCRdb to the late 2010s). Sequenced using an Illumina HiSeq 1500. The public sequencing data were trimmed at Q25 with fastp and processed into clonotypes with MiXCR by TCRdb, which kept only in-frame beta chains. Each CDR3 protein appears once, grouped with its most common genes and DNA. For this sample there are roughly 320,000 distinct CDR3 sequences; about 9.2% appear just once. The ten largest clonotypes hold 2.5% of the sample. Source material: PBMCs. The receptors here all came from a human donor in good health (CMV status not recorded). Some clones in this sample may be carry-over from other donors' samples.

This clonotype was counted only a few times. The chain uses TRBV5-6 and TRBJ2-2; 7 positions agree with TRBD1. The CDR3 extends over 12 amino acids. The V gene end was trimmed by 6 bases and the J gene end by 5 bases; junction bases not matched to a gene: 1. The germline V gene has CDR1 SGHDT and CDR2 YYEEEE. CDR3 amino acids: CASKQGTGELFF. In nucleotides, the CDR3 is TGTGCCAGCAAACAGGGGACCGGGGAGCTGTTTTTT.

A word on this clonotype: This sequence may be a read error, since a much larger clone differs from it by one base. This chain links TRBV6-2 or TRBV6-3 with TRBJ2-7; D is perhaps TRBD1 or TRBD2 (5 bases each). The CDR3 runs to 14 residues. Germline assignment: CDR1 MNHEY and CDR2 SVGEGT. The CDR3 loop is CASGYEVGAYEQYF. The DNA of the CDR3 is TGTGCCAGCGGTTACGAGGTGGGGGCCTACGAGCAGTACTTC.

This clonotype was seen repeatedly, ten times or more. The chain uses TRBV7-8 and TRBJ2-2, with 7 bases matching TRBD1. Germline trimming cut 3 bases from V and 7 bases from J; bases unmatched to any gene: 8. Germline CDR1 and CDR2: SGHVS and FQNEAQ. The CDR3 sequence is 15 residues long. The CDR3 DNA sequence: TGTGCCAGCAGCTTTCTCCTGACAGGGATCGGGGAGCTGTTTTTT. It is translated as CASSFLLTGIGELFF.

This clonotype was recorded many times. The gene calls are TRBV6-6 and TRBJ1-1; D gene uncertain. This CDR3 is built from 12 residues. CDR1 is MNHNY and CDR2 is SVGAGI in the germline V gene (reference sequence). Between the trimmed V and J ends, which lost 5 bases and 3 bases, there was a span of 7 bases. The CDR3 sequence: CASSVGYTEAFF. CDR3 nucleotides: TGTGCCAGCAGTGTCGGTTACACTGAAGCTTTCTTT.

This clonotype was recorded a few times. This rearrangement joins TRBV19 to TRBJ2-3, with D hard to call. The V and J ends lost 5 bases and 0 bases respectively, with 12 bases between them. The CDR3 has 15 residues. The germline CDR1 and CDR2 sequences are LNHDA and SQIVND (reference sequence). In DNA, the CDR3 is TGTGCCAGTAGTTCGATTGCCACTAGCACAGATACGCAGTATTTT. It is translated as CASSSIATSTDTQYF.

Many counts were recorded for this clonotype. The V gene is TRBV7-9, the J gene TRBJ1-6, with D perhaps TRBD1 (5 bases). V was trimmed by 5 bases and J by 6 bases, leaving 17 bases between them. The CDR3 consists of 16 residues. Germline V gene lookup returns CDR1 SEHNR and CDR2 FQNEAQ (reference sequence). The DNA for the CDR3 is TGTGCCAGCAGCCCCATTGGGGGTTCGTTTAATTCACCCCTCCACTTT. Translating gives CASSPIGGSFNSPLHF.

This clonotype was seen at least ten times. The chain recombines TRBV7-2 with TRBJ2-5; TRBD2 agrees at 10 bases. There are 16 residues in the CDR3. Trimming at V came to 2 bases and at J to 5 bases, leaving 8 bases not matched to a gene. The germline V gene has CDR1 SGHTA and CDR2 FQGNSA. CDR3 in amino acids: CASSLWSGGAPETQYF. In nucleotides, the CDR3 is TGTGCCAGCAGCTTATGGAGCGGGGGGGCCCCCGAGACCCAGTACTTC.

This clonotype has at least ten counts. This chain connects TRBV19 to TRBJ2-2; either TRBD1 or TRBD2 may supply D (5 bases each). V shed 5 bases and J shed 7 bases, with 20 bases lying between them. The CDR3 is 16 amino acids. The V gene's germline CDR1 is LNHDA and CDR2 SQIVND (reference sequence). This CDR3 is CASSPVTISGGGELFF. The CDR3 region has the DNA TGTGCCAGTAGTCCGGTTACAATCAGTGGGGGCGGGGAGCTGTTTTTT.

This clonotype was seen a few times. V is TRBV7-9 and J is TRBJ2-7, with 7 bases identical to TRBD1. V shed 5 bases and J 2 bases; nucleotides not matched to a gene: 6. The CDR3 has 14 amino acids. Germline V gene data show CDR1 as SEHNR and CDR2 as FQNEAQ (reference sequence). The CDR3 here is CASSTRDRAYEQYF. The CDR3 nucleotides read TGTGCCAGCAGCACCCGGGACAGAGCCTACGAGCAGTACTTC.

This clonotype was seen repeatedly, ten times or more. This chain connects TRBV25-1 to TRBJ2-5; 7 nucleotides align to TRBD1. V lost 1 base, J lost 5 bases, and 7 bases stayed unmatched. The CDR3 has 15 amino acids. Germline assignment: CDR1 MGHDK and CDR2 SYGVNS. The CDR3 loop is CASSEFSDREETQYF. In DNA form, the CDR3 reads TGTGCCAGCAGTGAATTCTCTGACAGGGAGGAGACCCAGTACTTC. Full variable domain (rest looked up from reference TRBV25-1 and TRBJ2-5): EADIYQTPRYLVIGTGKKITLECSQTMGHDKMYWYQQDPGMELHLIHYSYGVNSTEKGDLSSESTVSRIRTEHFPLTLESARPSHTSQYLCASSEFSDREETQYFGPGTRLLVL.

J is TRBJ1-2 and V is TRBV28; D is unresolved. Trimming removed 3 bases at V and 5 bases at J, with 16 bases between. The germline V gene has CDR1 MDHEN and CDR2 SYDVKM. CDR3 length: 15 amino acids. The chain's CDR3 is CASSFPGEGGYGYTF. Here the CDR3 DNA reads TGTGCCAGCAGTTTCCCCGGGGAGGGTGGATATGGCTACACCTTC.

This clonotype was picked up many times. The chain is built from TRBV7-9 and TRBJ1-5, with D unclear. Germline V lookup: CDR1 SEHNR, CDR2 FQNEAQ (reference sequence). Trimming took off 5 bases at V and 3 bases at J, with 11 bases between the two ends. The CDR3 is 14 amino acids. CDR3 nucleotides: TGTGCCAGCAGCCAATACGGGGACAATCAGCCCCAGCATTTT. Its protein product is CASSQYGDNQPQHF.

The chain combines TRBV24-1 with TRBJ2-3; D gene unclear. Trimming stripped 10 bases from V and 2 bases from J, with 9 bases between. Germline V gene sequence: CDR1 KGHDR, CDR2 SFDVKD. This CDR3 has 12 residues. The CDR3 loop reads CATSKDTDTQYF. CDR3 DNA sequence: TGTGCCACTTCGAAGGACACAGATACGCAGTATTTT.

Turning to this clonotype: A clone one base away is much larger, so this may be a read error. The V call is TRBV20-1, the J call TRBJ2-5; 8 positions match TRBD2. The CDR3 is 16 residues long. Germline CDR1 reads DFQATT; CDR2 reads SNEGSKA (reference sequence). CDR3 in DNA: TGCAGTGCTAGAGTAACCAGCGGGGGTTTCATGGAGACCCAGAACTTC. Translated, it gives CSARVTSGGFMETQNF.

This clonotype has more than one count but fewer than ten. This chain connects TRBV7-9 to TRBJ2-7; D is ambiguous. The CDR3 has 10 residues. The germline V gene has CDR1 SEHNR and CDR2 FQNEAQ (reference sequence). The V end lost 6 bases, the J end lost 6 bases, and 6 bases lay between the germline ends. DNA for the CDR3: TGTGCCAGCAGTGGTCCCGAGCAGTACTTC. As protein: CASSGPEQYF.

The chain combines TRBV5-5 with TRBJ1-2; D ambiguous. V lost 4 bases, J lost 4 bases, and 17 bases lay in between. Germline V gene sequence: CDR1 SGHKS, CDR2 YYEKEE (reference sequence). The CDR3 has 15 residues. Here the CDR3 DNA reads TGTGCCAGCAGCCTGCGCGGGGTAGGGATCTATGGCTACACCTTC. It encodes CASSLRGVGIYGYTF.

In its sample, this clonotype was seen many times. The V and J genes are TRBV20-1 and TRBJ1-6, with 9 bases matching TRBD1. The CDR3 runs 15 residues. Germline V gene lookup returns CDR1 DFQATT and CDR2 SNEGSKA (reference sequence). V lost 6 bases to trimming and J lost 3 bases; unmatched junction nucleotides: 6. CDR3 protein: CSATGGAGYNSPLHF. The CDR3 bases are TGCAGTGCCACAGGGGGCGCAGGCTATAATTCACCCCTCCACTTT.

This clonotype was recorded at least ten times. V and J are TRBV28 and TRBJ2-7; 8 nucleotides agree with TRBD2. Germline-derived CDR1 and CDR2 are MDHEN and SYDVKM. V lost 4 bases to trimming and J lost 7 bases; unmatched junction nucleotides: 12. The length of the CDR3 is 15 residues. CDR3: CASSSPRGGSREQYV. The CDR3 nucleotides read TGTGCCAGCAGTTCCCCCCGGGGGGGGTCGAGGGAGCAGTACGTC.

The chain couples TRBV28 to TRBJ1-1; no firm D call. Germline assignment: CDR1 MDHEN and CDR2 SYDVKM. V was clipped by 7 bases and J by 1 base, with 10 bases between them. CDR3 length: 13 amino acids. The CDR3 loop reads CASTAGQNTEAFF. CDR3 coding DNA: TGTGCCAGCACCGCCGGCCAGAACACTGAAGCTTTCTTT.

About this clonotype: An end of the junction does not agree with germline; a read error may underlie this. V and J are TRBV7-2 and TRBJ1-6; the match to TRBD1 covers 9 bases. The length of the CDR3 is 14 residues. CDR1 and CDR2 (germline): SGHTA, FQGNSA. CDR3 protein: CASSLDRGGLPVHF. CDR3 nucleotide sequence: TGTGCCAGCAGCCTGGACAGGGGCGGTCTACCCGTCCACTTT.